This passage covers 23 T cell receptor beta chains from one sample sequenced in a study of blood T cell repertoires in COVID-19. Profiled with immunoSEQ multiplex PCR; TCRdb holds only in-frame clones, not every one. Among around 200,000 clones listed, about nine tenths were seen once. Sequenced: peripheral blood. The origin of the receptors is a man aged 18 to 29 with active or convalescent COVID-19.

The rearrangement uses TRBV6-5 and TRBJ1-2; D perhaps matches TRBD1 (5 bases). The CDR3 extends over 13 amino acids. The V and J ends lost 5 bases and 8 bases respectively, with 15 bases between them. Germline lookup yields CDR1 MNHEY and CDR2 SVGAGI. The CDR3 region has the DNA TGTGCCAGCAGTCCCCTGGGGACTAAGGGCTACACCTTC. Its translation is CASSPLGTKGYTF.

The rearrangement uses TRBV13 and TRBJ1-6; 8 bases align to TRBD1. CDR1 is PRHDT and CDR2 is FYEKMQ in the germline V gene (reference sequence). The ends lost 0 bases at V and 8 bases at J; junction bases unmatched: 0. CDR3 length: 14 residues. Here the CDR3 DNA reads TGTGCCAGCAGCTTAGGGGACAGGGATTCACCCCTCCACTTT. Amino acid sequence: CASSLGDRDSPLHF.

A few counts support this clone. This chain's CDR3 is CASSPGQGMNTEAFF. The CDR3 nucleotides read TGTGCCAGCAGCCCAGGACAGGGGATGAACACTGAAGCTTTCTTT. The chain combines TRBV9 with TRBJ1-1, with 9 bases aligning to TRBD1. The CDR3 extends over 15 amino acids. Germline V gene data show CDR1 as SGDLS and CDR2 as YYNGEE. The J segment lost 0 bases and the V segment lost 4 bases, leaving 4 bases of the junction unmatched.

The genes are TRBV18 and TRBJ1-1; 8 bases line up with TRBD1. The V gene end was trimmed by 2 bases and the J gene end by 11 bases; junction bases not matched to a gene: 13. Germline loops: CDR1 KGHSH, CDR2 LQKENI. This CDR3 is built from 15 residues. The CDR3: CASSPTGGGKRAAFF. Written as DNA, the CDR3 is TGTGCCAGCTCACCAACAGGGGGTGGTAAACGGGCGGCTTTCTTT.

The V gene is TRBV30, the J gene TRBJ1-4, with D hard to call. The CDR3 is 15 amino acids. Germline CDR1 GTSNPN, CDR2 SVGIG (reference sequence). Trimming took off 0 bases at V and 3 bases at J, with 11 bases between the two ends. CDR3 in amino acids: CAWSVPGLSNEKLFF. CDR3 DNA: TGTGCCTGGAGTGTACCTGGGCTGTCTAATGAAAAACTGTTTTTT.

The rearrangement uses TRBV2 and TRBJ2-1, with TRBD2 matching 14 bases. With 4 bases clipped from V and 4 bases from J, the junction kept 9 bases outside the gene matches. The CDR3 totals 18 residues. Per germline, CDR1 SNHLY and CDR2 FYNNEI. CDR3: CASSVGLAGVARYNEQFF. CDR3 coding DNA: TGTGCCAGCAGTGTGGGACTAGCGGGAGTAGCGAGGTACAATGAGCAGTTCTTC.

The CDR3 protein is CASSLPPITGNIYGQFF. CDR3 DNA: TGTGCCAGTAGCCTACCTCCCATAACCGGGAACATATATGGGCAGTTCTTC. This chain joins TRBV19 and TRBJ2-1, with TRBD2 as a possible D gene (5 bases). CDR1 and CDR2 from the germline V gene are LNHDA and SQIVND (reference sequence). V gave up 6 bases and J gave up 12 bases, with 30 bases separating them. This CDR3 has 17 residues.

This clone was counted once. The chain couples TRBV3-1 (or the pseudogene TRBV3-2) to TRBJ1-1; D remains ambiguous. The V gene's germline CDR1 is LGHDT and CDR2 YNNKEL (reference sequence). Between the trimmed V and J ends, which lost 2 bases and 5 bases, there was a span of 9 bases. The CDR3 has 13 residues. The CDR3 DNA is TGTGCCAGCAGCCAATTGGAGGAGACTGAAGCTTTCTTT. This codes for CASSQLEETEAFF.

CDR3 DNA sequence: TGTGCCAGCAGCCTTGAATTCGGTCAGCCCCAGCATTTT. Encoded protein: CASSLEFGQPQHF. This rearrangement joins TRBV6-5 to TRBJ1-5; no clear D gene. From germline, CDR1 is MNHEY and CDR2 SVGAGI. The CDR3 is 13 amino acids. The germline V and J ends were trimmed by 6 bases and 6 bases, with 12 bases remaining between them.

The chain is built from TRBV3-1 (or the pseudogene TRBV3-2) and TRBJ1-4; D is perhaps TRBD1 (5 bases). The germline V gene encodes CDR1 LGHDT and CDR2 YNNKEL (reference sequence). V was clipped by 3 bases and J by 4 bases, with 9 bases between them. The CDR3 totals 14 residues. DNA for the CDR3: TGTGCCAGCAGCCACCAGGGTGTTAATGAAAAACTGTTTTTT. Protein sequence: CASSHQGVNEKLFF.

This sequence joins TRBV4-3 and TRBJ2-1; D unresolved. V was cut by 0 bases and J by 0 bases, with 15 bases left in between. Germline V gives CDR1 LGHNA, CDR2 YSLEER. CDR3 size: 18 residues. The CDR3 DNA reads TGCGCCAGCAGCCAAGATTCTTTGAGCGTCGGCTCCTACAATGAGCAGTTCTTC. This translates into CASSQDSLSVGSYNEQFF.

This chain uses TRBV29-1 with TRBJ1-1; the D gene is possibly TRBD1 (6 bases). The germline CDR1 and CDR2 sequences are SQVTM and ANQGSEA. V lost 0 bases, J lost 2 bases, and 10 bases lay in between. The CDR3 has 14 amino acids. CDR3 protein: CSVEDWTANTEAFF. CDR3 DNA: TGCAGCGTTGAAGATTGGACAGCTAACACTGAAGCTTTCTTT.

The rearrangement uses TRBV30 and TRBJ2-3; 7 bases align to TRBD1. Per the germline V gene, CDR1 is GTSNPN and CDR2 is SVGIG (reference sequence). Losses at the gene ends were 6 bases for V and 0 bases for J; bases not matched to a gene: 6. The CDR3 is 14 amino acids. The CDR3 DNA reads TGTGCCTGCGCCGGGACAGAGAGCACAGATACGCAGTATTTT. This codes for CACAGTESTDTQYF.

The chain combines TRBV2 with TRBJ2-5; D not resolved. This CDR3 has 13 amino acids. Trimming removed 3 bases from V and 0 bases from J, with 5 bases in between. Looked up from germline, CDR1 is SNHLY and CDR2 is FYNNEI. The CDR3 here is CASSDSYQETQYF. The CDR3 bases are TGTGCCAGCAGTGACAGTTACCAAGAGACCCAGTACTTC.

The chain has TRBV4-1 and TRBJ2-3; no clear D gene. The CDR3 loop spans 14 amino acids. Germline CDR1 is MGHRA and CDR2 is YSYEKL. V lost 2 bases to trimming and J lost 4 bases, with 10 bases between them. The CDR3 DNA sequence: TGCGCCAGCAGCCAACCTGTAAAATCAGATACGCAGTATTTT. Protein product: CASSQPVKSDTQYF.

The V gene is TRBV6-5, the J gene TRBJ1-2, with 12 bases fitting TRBD1. The CDR3 loop spans 16 amino acids. With 3 bases clipped from V and 6 bases from J, the junction kept 8 bases outside the gene matches. Per the germline V gene, CDR1 is MNHEY and CDR2 is SVGAGI. CDR3 residues: CASSYRPGQGANGYTF. For the CDR3, the DNA is TGTGCCAGCAGTTATCGTCCGGGACAGGGGGCTAATGGCTACACCTTC.

This clone was seen just once. CDR3 sequence (DNA): TGTGCCAGCAGGGCGGGGGCTCGAGGCTACACCTTC. It codes for CASRAGARGYTF. J is TRBJ1-2 and V is TRBV12-3 or TRBV12-4; the D gene is possibly TRBD1 (6 bases). This CDR3 has 12 amino acids. V was clipped by 6 bases and J by 8 bases, with 13 bases between them.

This chain joins TRBV2 and TRBJ1-1, with a possible D match to TRBD1 (6 bases). The CDR3 sequence is 13 residues long. Trimming removed 9 bases from V and 4 bases from J, with 15 bases in between. Germline lookup yields CDR1 SNHLY and CDR2 FYNNEI. The CDR3 spells CAREGGLVTEAFF. Here the CDR3 DNA reads TGTGCCAGGGAGGGGGGGTTAGTCACTGAAGCTTTCTTT.

The rearrangement links TRBV6-5 to TRBJ2-5, with 10 nucleotides matching TRBD2. This CDR3 has 15 amino acids. CDR1 is MNHEY, CDR2 SVGAGI, per germline. V shed 6 bases and J 3 bases; nucleotides not matched to a gene: 7. The CDR3 loop reads CASSSLAGRKETQYF. CDR3 DNA: TGTGCCAGCAGCTCACTAGCGGGGAGGAAAGAGACCCAGTACTTC.

This clone showed up just a few times. The chain links TRBV7-2 to TRBJ1-2; D is possibly TRBD1 (6 bases). CDR1 and CDR2 from the germline V gene are SGHTA and FQGNSA. The CDR3 has 14 amino acids. V was pared by 6 bases and J by 8 bases, with 19 bases between. The CDR3 nucleotides are TGTGCCAGCAGGGTCATTCAGGGGTCTGGGGGCTACACCTTC. This codes for CASRVIQGSGGYTF.

This rearrangement joins TRBV5-8 to TRBJ2-1, with 14 bases fitting TRBD2. The CDR3 sequence is 16 residues long. Germline trimming cut 3 bases from V and 8 bases from J; bases unmatched to any gene: 7. Germline V gene lookup returns CDR1 SGHTS and CDR2 YDEGEE. The CDR3 nucleotides read TGTGCCAGCAGCTCGCGACTAGCGGGAGGGGGGGATGAGCAGTTCTTC. As protein: CASSSRLAGGGDEQFF.

The chain couples TRBV2 to TRBJ2-7; 7 bases agree with TRBD1. The CDR3 is 15 residues long. CDR1 and CDR2 from the germline V gene are SNHLY and FYNNEI. Trimming removed 7 bases from V and 1 base from J; junction bases left unmatched: 10. In DNA form, the CDR3 reads TGTGCCAGCACCCCTGGGACAGCCGGGTCCTACGAGCAGTACTTC. Translation gives CASTPGTAGSYEQYF. The entire variable domain, with the rest obtained from reference TRBV2 and TRBJ2-7, is as follows: EPEVTQTPSHQVTQMGQEVILRCVPISNHLYFYWYRQILGQKVEFLVSFYNNEISEKSEIFDDQFSVERPDGSNFTLKIRSTKLEDSAMYFCASTPGTAGSYEQYFGPGTRLTVT.

The rearrangement uses TRBV2 and TRBJ1-2, with unresolved D. The CDR3 has 12 residues. CDR1 SNHLY and CDR2 FYNNEI come from the germline V gene. V was trimmed by 5 bases and J by 8 bases, leaving 12 bases between them. CDR3 DNA: TGTGCCAGCAGTTACCAGGTGACAGGCTACACCTTC. Protein: CASSYQVTGYTF.